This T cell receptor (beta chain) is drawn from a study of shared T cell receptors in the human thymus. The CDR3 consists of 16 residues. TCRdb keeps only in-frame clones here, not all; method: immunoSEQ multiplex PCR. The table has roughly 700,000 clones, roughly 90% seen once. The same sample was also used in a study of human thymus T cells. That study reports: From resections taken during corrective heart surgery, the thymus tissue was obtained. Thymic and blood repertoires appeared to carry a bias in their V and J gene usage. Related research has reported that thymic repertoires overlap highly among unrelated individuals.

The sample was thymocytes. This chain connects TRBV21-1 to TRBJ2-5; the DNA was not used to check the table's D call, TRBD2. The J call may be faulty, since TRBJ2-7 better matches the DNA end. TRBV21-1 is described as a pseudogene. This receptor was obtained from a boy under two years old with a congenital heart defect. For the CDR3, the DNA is TGTGCCAGCAGCAAAGGTTGGACTCCGAGCTCCTACGAGCAGTACTTC. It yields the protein CASSKGWTPSSYEQYF.